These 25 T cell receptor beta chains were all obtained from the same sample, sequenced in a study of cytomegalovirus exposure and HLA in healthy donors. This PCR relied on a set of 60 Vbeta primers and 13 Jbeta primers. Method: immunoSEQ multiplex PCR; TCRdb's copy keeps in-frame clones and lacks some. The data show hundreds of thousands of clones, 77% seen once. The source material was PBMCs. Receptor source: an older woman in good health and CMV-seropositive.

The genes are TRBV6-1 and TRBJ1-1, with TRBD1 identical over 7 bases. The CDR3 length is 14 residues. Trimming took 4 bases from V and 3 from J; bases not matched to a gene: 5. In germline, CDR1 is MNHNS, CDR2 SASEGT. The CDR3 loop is CASSGPGQHTEAFF. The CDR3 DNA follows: TGTGCCAGCAGTGGCCCGGGACAGCACACTGAAGCTTTCTTT.

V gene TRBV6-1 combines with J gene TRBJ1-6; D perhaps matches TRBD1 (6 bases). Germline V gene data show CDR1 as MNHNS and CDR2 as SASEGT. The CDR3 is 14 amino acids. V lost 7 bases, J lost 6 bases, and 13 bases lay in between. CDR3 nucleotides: TGTGCCAGCATACAGGGTCTCTCTAATTCACCCCTCCACTTT. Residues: CASIQGLSNSPLHF.

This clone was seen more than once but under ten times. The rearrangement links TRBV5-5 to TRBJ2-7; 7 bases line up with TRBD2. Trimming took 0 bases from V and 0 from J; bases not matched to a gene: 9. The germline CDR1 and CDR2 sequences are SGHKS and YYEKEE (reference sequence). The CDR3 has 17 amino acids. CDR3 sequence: CASSLVLAVQSSYEQYF. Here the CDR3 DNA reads TGTGCCAGCAGCTTGGTGCTAGCGGTCCAGAGCTCCTACGAGCAGTACTTC. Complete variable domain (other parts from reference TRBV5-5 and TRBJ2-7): DAGVTQSPTHLIKTRGQQVTLRCSPISGHKSVSWYQQVLGQGPQFIFQYYEKEERGRGNFPDRFSARQFPNYSSELNVNALLLGDSALYLCASSLVLAVQSSYEQYFGPGTRLTVT.

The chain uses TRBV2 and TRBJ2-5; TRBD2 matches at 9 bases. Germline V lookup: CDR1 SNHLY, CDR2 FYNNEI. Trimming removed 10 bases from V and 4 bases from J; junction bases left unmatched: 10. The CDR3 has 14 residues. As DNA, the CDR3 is TGTGCCACCAATGAGGGAGCGGGGGGAGAGACCCAGTACTTC. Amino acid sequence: CATNEGAGGETQYF.

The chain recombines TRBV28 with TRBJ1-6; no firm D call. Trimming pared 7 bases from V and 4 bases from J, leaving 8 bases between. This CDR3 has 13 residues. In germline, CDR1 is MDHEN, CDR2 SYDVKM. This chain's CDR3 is CASKWEYNSPLHF. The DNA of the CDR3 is TGTGCCAGCAAATGGGAGTATAATTCACCCCTCCACTTT.

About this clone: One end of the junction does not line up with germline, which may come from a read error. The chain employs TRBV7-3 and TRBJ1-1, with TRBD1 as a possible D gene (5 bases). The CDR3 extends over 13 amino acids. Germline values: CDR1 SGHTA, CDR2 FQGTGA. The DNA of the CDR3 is TGTGCCAGCAGCGGGGGGGGTAACACTAAAGCTTTCTTT. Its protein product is CASSGGGNTKAFF.

CDR3 residues: CASSQGYTEAFF. Here the CDR3 DNA reads TGTGCCAGTAGCCAGGGGTACACTGAAGCTTTCTTT. This sequence joins TRBV19 and TRBJ1-1; D possibly corresponds to TRBD1 (6 bases). The germline CDR1 and CDR2 sequences are LNHDA and SQIVND (reference sequence). Between the trimmed V and J ends, which lost 6 bases and 3 bases, there was a span of 8 bases. CDR3 length: 12 amino acids.

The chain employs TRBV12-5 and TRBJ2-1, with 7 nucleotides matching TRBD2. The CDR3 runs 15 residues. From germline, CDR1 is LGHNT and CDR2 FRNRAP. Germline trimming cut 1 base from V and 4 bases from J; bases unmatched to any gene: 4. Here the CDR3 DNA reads TGTGCTAGTGGTTTGGCTAGCGGAAGTTACAATGAGCAGTTCTTC. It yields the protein CASGLASGSYNEQFF.

CDR3 in DNA: TGTGCCAGCAGCTTAGCGCGTACGGAGAATTCACCCCTCCACTTT. Translation gives CASSLARTENSPLHF. J is TRBJ1-6 and V is TRBV7-9; D is uncertain. The germline V gene has CDR1 SEHNR and CDR2 FQNEAQ (reference sequence). This CDR3 has 15 amino acids. The germline V and J ends were trimmed by 0 bases and 7 bases, with 10 bases remaining between them.

The CDR3 is CASSPGQGGTGELFF. In DNA form, the CDR3 reads TGTGCCAGCAGCCCGGGACAGGGGGGGACCGGGGAGCTGTTTTTT. The rearrangement links TRBV5-4 to TRBJ2-2; TRBD1 agrees at 11 bases. The CDR3 runs 15 residues. In germline, CDR1 is SGHNT, CDR2 YYREEE (reference sequence). V lost 4 bases and J lost 5; bases outside the gene matches: 4.

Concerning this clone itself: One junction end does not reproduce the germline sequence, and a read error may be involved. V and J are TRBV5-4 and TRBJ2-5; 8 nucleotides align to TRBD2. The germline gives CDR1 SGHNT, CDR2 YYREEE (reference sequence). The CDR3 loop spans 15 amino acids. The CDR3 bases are TGTGCGAGCAGGAGGGGCGGGAGGCCCGCGGAGACCCAGTACTTC. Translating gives CASRRGGRPAETQYF.

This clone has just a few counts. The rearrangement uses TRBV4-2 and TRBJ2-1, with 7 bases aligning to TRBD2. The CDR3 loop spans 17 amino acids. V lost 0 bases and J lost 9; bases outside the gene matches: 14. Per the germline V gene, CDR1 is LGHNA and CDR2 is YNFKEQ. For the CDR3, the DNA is TGTGCCAGCAGCCAAGATTGGGCGACTAGCTCAGGGTCTGAGCAGTTCTTC. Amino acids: CASSQDWATSSGSEQFF.

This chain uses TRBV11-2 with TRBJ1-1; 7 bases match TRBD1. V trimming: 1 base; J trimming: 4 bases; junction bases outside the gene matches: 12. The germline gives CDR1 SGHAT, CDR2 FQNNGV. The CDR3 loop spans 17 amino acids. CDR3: CASSLASTGRSSTEAFF. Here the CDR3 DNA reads TGTGCCAGCAGCTTAGCGTCGACAGGGAGAAGTAGCACTGAAGCTTTCTTT.

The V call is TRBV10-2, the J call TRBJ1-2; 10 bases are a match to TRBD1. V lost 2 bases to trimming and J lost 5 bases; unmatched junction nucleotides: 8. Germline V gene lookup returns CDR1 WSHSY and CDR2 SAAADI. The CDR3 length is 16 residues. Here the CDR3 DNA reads TGCGCCAGCAGTGAGGCCCTTGGGACAGGGGAGTATGGCTACACCTTC. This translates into CASSEALGTGEYGYTF.

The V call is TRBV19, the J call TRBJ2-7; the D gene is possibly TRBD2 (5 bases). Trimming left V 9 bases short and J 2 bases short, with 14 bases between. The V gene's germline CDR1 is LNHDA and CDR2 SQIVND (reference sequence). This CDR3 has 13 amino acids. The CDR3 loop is CASQRRGTYEQYF. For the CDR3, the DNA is TGTGCCAGCCAGCGCCGAGGGACCTACGAGCAGTACTTC.

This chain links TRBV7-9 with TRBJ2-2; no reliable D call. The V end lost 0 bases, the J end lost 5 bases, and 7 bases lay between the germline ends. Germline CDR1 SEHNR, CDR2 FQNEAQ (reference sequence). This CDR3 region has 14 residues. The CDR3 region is CASSLAGRTGELFF. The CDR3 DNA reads TGTGCCAGCAGCTTAGCGGGCCGGACCGGGGAGCTGTTTTTT.

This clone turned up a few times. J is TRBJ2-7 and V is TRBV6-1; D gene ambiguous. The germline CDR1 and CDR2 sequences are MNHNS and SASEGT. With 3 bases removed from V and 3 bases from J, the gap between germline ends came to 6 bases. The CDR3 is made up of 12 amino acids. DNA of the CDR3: TGTGCCAGCAGTGACCCAGGCTACGAGCAGTACTTC. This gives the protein CASSDPGYEQYF.

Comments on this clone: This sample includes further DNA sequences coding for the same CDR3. The CDR3 loop is CASSLEQGNYGYTF. Written as DNA, the CDR3 is TGTGCCAGCAGTTTAGAACAGGGGAACTATGGCTACACCTTC. The chain has TRBV28 and TRBJ1-2; 7 bases agree with TRBD1. V lost 2 bases to trimming and J lost 2 bases; unmatched junction nucleotides: 2. CDR3 length equals 14 residues. Germline-derived CDR1 and CDR2 are MDHEN and SYDVKM.

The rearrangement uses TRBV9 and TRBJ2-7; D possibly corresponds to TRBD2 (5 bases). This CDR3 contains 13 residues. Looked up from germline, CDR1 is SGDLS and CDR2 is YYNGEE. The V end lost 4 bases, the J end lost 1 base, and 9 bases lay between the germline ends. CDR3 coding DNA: TGTGCCAGCAGCCCGGACTGGTCCTACGAGCAGTACTTC. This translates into CASSPDWSYEQYF.

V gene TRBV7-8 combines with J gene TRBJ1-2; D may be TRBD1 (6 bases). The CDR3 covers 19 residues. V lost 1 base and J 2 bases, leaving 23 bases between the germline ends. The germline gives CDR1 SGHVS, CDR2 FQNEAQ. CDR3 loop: CASSLGWTASPRWNYGYTF. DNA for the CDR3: TGTGCCAGCAGCTTAGGATGGACAGCCTCCCCGAGGTGGAACTATGGCTACACCTTC.

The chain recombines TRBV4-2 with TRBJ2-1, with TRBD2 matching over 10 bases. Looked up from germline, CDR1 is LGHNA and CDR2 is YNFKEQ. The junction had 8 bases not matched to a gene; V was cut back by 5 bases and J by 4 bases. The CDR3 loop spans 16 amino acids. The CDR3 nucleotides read TGTGCCAGCAGCACCAAAAGCGGGGGGGTTTACAATGAGCAGTTCTTC. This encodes CASSTKSGGVYNEQFF.

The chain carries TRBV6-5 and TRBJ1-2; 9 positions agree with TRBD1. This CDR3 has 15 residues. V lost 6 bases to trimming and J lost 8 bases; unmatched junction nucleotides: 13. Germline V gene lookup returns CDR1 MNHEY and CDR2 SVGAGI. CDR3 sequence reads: CASRRSQDRGEGYTF. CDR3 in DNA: TGTGCCAGCAGGCGCTCTCAGGACAGGGGAGAGGGCTACACCTTC.

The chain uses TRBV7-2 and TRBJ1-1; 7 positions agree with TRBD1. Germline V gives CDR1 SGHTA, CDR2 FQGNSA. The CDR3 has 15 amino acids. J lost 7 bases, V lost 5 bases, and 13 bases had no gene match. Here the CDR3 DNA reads TGTGCCAGCAGCCCTACCTACCACAGGGGCGGTGAAGCTTTCTTT. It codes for CASSPTYHRGGEAFF.

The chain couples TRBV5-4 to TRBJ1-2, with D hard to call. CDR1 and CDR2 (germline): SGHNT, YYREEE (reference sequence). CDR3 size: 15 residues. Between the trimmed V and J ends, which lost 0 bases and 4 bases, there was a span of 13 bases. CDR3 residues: CASSLEISSGYGYTF. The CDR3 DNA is TGTGCCAGCAGCTTGGAGATCTCTAGCGGCTATGGCTACACCTTC.

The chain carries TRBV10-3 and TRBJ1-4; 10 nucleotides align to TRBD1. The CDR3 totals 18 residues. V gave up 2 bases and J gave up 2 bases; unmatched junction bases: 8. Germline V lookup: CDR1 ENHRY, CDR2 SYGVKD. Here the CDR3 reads CAISEAPGQGVTNEKLFF. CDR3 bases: TGTGCCATCAGTGAGGCCCCAGGACAGGGGGTGACTAATGAAAAACTGTTTTTT.